The T cell receptor (beta chain) under discussion was sequenced for a study of OX40 agonist ivuxolimab in advanced cancers. This CDR3 is 14 amino acids long. The ends lost 0 bases at V and 6 bases at J; junction bases unmatched: 6. Germline V gives CDR1 SGHDT, CDR2 YYEEEE. Clones were sequenced by immunoSEQ multiplex PCR, and TCRdb holds only the in-frame ones, with some missing. The data show tens of thousands of clones, about 92% seen once. This receptor was taken from an adult with an advanced solid tumor such as melanoma, head and neck, liver or kidney cancer. The sequenced sample was CD4+ or CD8+ T cells sorted from blood, obtained in a trial of the OX40 agonist ivuxolimab. V is TRBV5-6 and J is TRBJ2-7; TRBD1 matches 7 bases. The CDR3 here is CASSLGRGILEQYF. In DNA form, the CDR3 reads TGTGCCAGCAGCTTGGGCAGGGGGATTCTCGAGCAGTACTTC.